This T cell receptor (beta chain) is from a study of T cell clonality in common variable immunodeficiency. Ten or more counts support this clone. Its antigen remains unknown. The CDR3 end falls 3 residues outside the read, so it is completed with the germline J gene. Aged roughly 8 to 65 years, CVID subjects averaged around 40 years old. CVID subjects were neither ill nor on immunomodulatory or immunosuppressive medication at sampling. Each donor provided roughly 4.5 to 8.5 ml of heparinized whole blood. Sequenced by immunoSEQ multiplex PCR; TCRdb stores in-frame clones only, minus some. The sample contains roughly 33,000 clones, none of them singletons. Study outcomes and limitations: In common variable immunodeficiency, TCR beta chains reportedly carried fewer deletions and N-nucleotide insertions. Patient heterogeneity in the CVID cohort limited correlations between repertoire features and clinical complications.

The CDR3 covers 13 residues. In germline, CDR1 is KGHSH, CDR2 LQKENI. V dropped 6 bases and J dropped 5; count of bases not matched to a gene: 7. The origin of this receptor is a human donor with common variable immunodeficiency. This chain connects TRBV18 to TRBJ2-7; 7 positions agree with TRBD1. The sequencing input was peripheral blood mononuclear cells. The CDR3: CASSPRQGDEQYF. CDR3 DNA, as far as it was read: TGTGCCAGCTCCCCGAGACAGGGAGACGAG.